This record covers a single T cell receptor beta chain. Its antigen is currently unknown. CDR3 length equals 15 residues. Between the trimmed V and J ends, which lost 9 bases and 0 bases, there was a span of 18 bases. Germline V lookup: CDR1 SGHNT, CDR2 YENEEA. This sample stems from a study of OX40 agonist ivuxolimab in advanced cancers. The overall study: Among those enrolled, mean age was 60 years (range about 23 to 85) and about 82% were male.

Findings and caveats of the study: More expanded clones were seen, on average, in CD8+ T cells than in CD4+. At 0.1 to 3.0 mg/kg, CD4+ and CD8+ blood T cells expanded clonally by week 6.

Repertoires were generated with immunoSEQ multiplex PCR, while TCRdb's copy carries only in-frame clones and drops some. The sample lists approximately 100,000 clones, about 85% occurring once. The origin of this receptor is an adult with an advanced solid tumor such as melanoma, head and neck, liver or kidney cancer. The chain recombines TRBV11-3 with TRBJ2-7, with D tentatively TRBD2 (6 bases). Sequences were derived from CD4+ or CD8+ T cells sorted from blood, sampled in a trial of the OX40 agonist ivuxolimab. The CDR3 DNA reads as TGTGCCAGTCAACTCGGGGGTAGGGGCTCCTACGAGCAGTACTTC. Encoded protein: CASQLGGRGSYEQYF.